The 22 T cell receptor beta chains reported below all come from one sample, sequenced in a study of cytomegalovirus exposure and HLA in healthy donors. PCR involved 60 Vbeta and 13 Jbeta primers. Profiling relied on immunoSEQ multiplex PCR, and the TCRdb table lists in-frame clones only, not all of them. The table shows about 98,000 clones, with less than 70% occurring only once. Sample: PBMCs. These receptors originate from a female donor in good health and CMV-seronegative.

About this clone: The same CDR3 is also encoded by other DNA sequences in this sample. This chain links TRBV7-9 with TRBJ2-1; weak D call: TRBD1 (6 bases). CDR1 and CDR2 (germline): SEHNR, FQNEAQ (reference sequence). The V end lost 1 base, the J end lost 6 bases, and 7 bases lay between the germline ends. The CDR3 has 13 residues. The CDR3 region is CASSLVRGNEQFF. The CDR3 DNA follows: TGTGCCAGCAGCTTAGTCAGGGGCAATGAGCAGTTCTTC.

The CDR3 coding sequence is TGTGCCAGCTCACCGTCCGACAGGGGCTGGGAGACCCAGTACTTC. Amino acids: CASSPSDRGWETQYF. The chain joins TRBV18 to TRBJ2-5, with 8 bases matching TRBD1. V shed 3 bases and J 5 bases; nucleotides not matched to a gene: 8. From germline, CDR1 is KGHSH and CDR2 LQKENI. This CDR3 is built from 15 residues.

The chain has TRBV19 and TRBJ2-1; possible D gene TRBD2, 6 bases. Trimming removed 5 bases from V and 4 bases from J, with 9 bases in between. The CDR3 covers 13 residues. Germline V gene lookup returns CDR1 LNHDA and CDR2 SQIVND (reference sequence). This CDR3 reads CASSDSGYNEQFF. The CDR3 nucleotides are TGTGCCAGTAGTGATAGCGGATACAATGAGCAGTTCTTC.

This chain joins TRBV7-2 and TRBJ2-3; TRBD2 might be the D (6 bases). The germline gives CDR1 SGHTA, CDR2 FQGNSA. The CDR3 spans 15 residues. With 2 bases removed from V and 2 bases from J, the gap between germline ends came to 11 bases. DNA of the CDR3: TGTGCCAGCAGCTTATGGGGCGGGGACACAGATACGCAGTATTTT. Translation: CASSLWGGDTDTQYF.

The chain employs TRBV6-5 and TRBJ2-3; 7 bases line up with TRBD1. Germline V gene data show CDR1 as MNHEY and CDR2 as SVGAGI. The CDR3 consists of 15 residues. J gave up 1 base and V 5 bases, and 6 bases lay outside the gene matches. The CDR3 reads CASSTQGRGTDTQYF. DNA for the CDR3: TGTGCCAGCAGTACACAGGGGCGCGGCACAGATACGCAGTATTTT.

This clone was recorded only once. This chain joins TRBV4-1 and TRBJ2-1, with D possibly being TRBD2 (6 bases). Per the germline V gene, CDR1 is MGHRA and CDR2 is YSYEKL. Trimming removed 0 bases at V and 7 bases at J, with 16 bases between. The CDR3 extends over 16 amino acids. DNA for the CDR3: TGCGCCAGCAGCCAAGATTTTGCGGGGTTTTCTAATGAGCAGTTCTTC. This codes for CASSQDFAGFSNEQFF.

The V gene is TRBV29-1, the J gene TRBJ1-2; tentatively, D is TRBD1 (6 bases). This CDR3 has 13 residues. Trimming shortened V by 6 bases and J by 6 bases, and 17 bases separated the two germline ends. CDR1 and CDR2 from the germline V gene are SQVTM and ANQGSEA. CDR3 nucleotide sequence: TGCAGCGTCCCCAAAGGGGGGGCGGATGGCTACACCTTC. This translates into CSVPKGGADGYTF.

The chain joins TRBV19 to TRBJ1-2; 9 bases line up with TRBD1. This CDR3 spans 14 amino acids. V trimming: 4 bases; J trimming: 8 bases; junction bases outside the gene matches: 8. From germline, CDR1 is LNHDA and CDR2 SQIVND (reference sequence). The CDR3 here is CASSTLQGARGYTF. In DNA form, the CDR3 reads TGTGCCAGTAGTACGTTACAGGGGGCGCGAGGCTACACCTTC.

J is TRBJ1-1 and V is TRBV13; maybe TRBD1 (6 bases). The length of the CDR3 is 13 residues. Germline CDR1 and CDR2: PRHDT and FYEKMQ (reference sequence). V lost 3 bases and J 5 bases, leaving 10 bases between the germline ends. The CDR3 nucleotides are TGTGCCAGCAGCTTCGGGCAGGGGACTGAAGCTTTCTTT. This encodes CASSFGQGTEAFF.

The chain employs TRBV6-5 and TRBJ1-6, with 7 bases that match TRBD1. Germline values: CDR1 MNHEY, CDR2 SVGAGI. CDR3 length equals 15 residues. V shed 0 bases, J shed 7 bases, and the junction held 3 bases outside the gene matches. The CDR3 here is CASSYSGTENSPLHF. The CDR3 DNA reads as TGTGCCAGCAGTTACTCAGGGACAGAGAATTCACCCCTCCACTTT.

V and J are TRBV6-6 and TRBJ2-5; the match to TRBD2 covers 12 bases. Germline-derived CDR1 and CDR2 are MNHNY and SVGAGI (reference sequence). This CDR3 contains 15 residues. The J segment lost 6 bases and the V segment lost 2 bases, leaving 4 bases of the junction unmatched. The CDR3 sequence: CASSYLAGGRQTQYF. For the CDR3, the DNA is TGTGCCAGCAGTTACCTAGCGGGGGGGCGGCAGACCCAGTACTTC.

On this clone: This sample includes further DNA sequences coding for the same CDR3. V and J are TRBV28 and TRBJ2-2; TRBD2 might be the D (6 bases). The CDR3 covers 14 residues. Trimming cost V 2 bases and J 3 bases, with 7 bases left between them. The V gene's germline CDR1 is MDHEN and CDR2 SYDVKM. CDR3 sequence: CASSLRRDTGELFF. CDR3 nucleotides: TGTGCCAGCAGTTTACGGAGGGACACCGGGGAGCTGTTTTTT.

The CDR3 spells CAYHPDGDLYGYTF. The CDR3 DNA sequence: TGTGCCTACCACCCTGACGGAGACCTATATGGCTACACCTTC. The V call is TRBV30, the J call TRBJ1-2; D is unclear. CDR1 is GTSNPN, CDR2 SVGIG, per germline (reference sequence). The CDR3 length is 14 residues. The V end lost 7 bases, the J end lost 5 bases, and 20 bases lay between the germline ends.

The chain uses TRBV6-1 and TRBJ2-5; 7 positions agree with TRBD1. The end of the DNA aligns better with TRBJ2-7, so the J call may be wrong. This CDR3 has 13 amino acids. CDR1 and CDR2 from the germline V gene are MNHNS and SASEGT. CDR3 amino acids: CASSTGQTYEQYF. In DNA form, the CDR3 reads TGTGCCAGCAGTACGGGACAGACCTACGAGCAGTACTTC.

The chain joins TRBV18 to TRBJ2-3; 7 nucleotides agree with TRBD2. The germline gives CDR1 KGHSH, CDR2 LQKENI. V was pared by 2 bases and J by 0 bases, with 11 bases of the junction left unmatched. This CDR3 spans 18 amino acids. CDR3 sequence reads: CASSPRTLSGRSTDTQYF. For the CDR3, the DNA is TGTGCCAGCTCACCAAGGACCTTATCCGGGAGGAGCACAGATACGCAGTATTTT. Based on the CDR3 plus reference TRBV18 and TRBJ2-3, the full variable domain is NAGVMQNPRHLVRRRGQEARLRCSPMKGHSHVYWYRQLPEEGLKFMVYLQKENIIDESGMPKERFSAEFPKEGPSILRIQQVVRGDSAAYFCASSPRTLSGRSTDTQYFGPGTRLTVL.

The chain uses TRBV5-6 and TRBJ2-7; 12 positions agree with TRBD2. Unmatched junction bases numbered 14, after V lost 3 bases and J lost 7 bases. This CDR3 spans 17 amino acids. Germline V gene lookup returns CDR1 SGHDT and CDR2 YYEEEE. CDR3 in DNA: TGTGCCAGCAGCTCGAGCCGGCTAGCGGGAGGGCCGGGGGAGCAGTACTTC. Translation: CASSSSRLAGGPGEQYF.

This clone was seen more than once but under ten times. The chain couples TRBV2 to TRBJ2-2; D is perhaps TRBD1 (6 bases). CDR1 and CDR2 from the germline V gene are SNHLY and FYNNEI. V was shortened by 6 bases and J by 6 bases, with 20 bases between the two germline ends. The CDR3 has 16 residues. CDR3 residues: CASSKQGSTTAGELFF. The DNA of the CDR3 is TGTGCCAGCAGCAAACAGGGTTCCACGACAGCCGGGGAGCTGTTTTTT.

As regards this clone: Other DNA sequences of this sample code for an identical CDR3. Here the CDR3 reads CASGLGQGAPDTQYF. In DNA, the CDR3 is TGTGCTAGTGGCCTGGGACAGGGGGCACCAGATACGCAGTATTTT. The chain is built from TRBV12-5 and TRBJ2-3; 12 bases line up with TRBD1. Trimming removed 6 bases from V and 4 bases from J; junction bases left unmatched: 5. Germline V gene data show CDR1 as LGHNT and CDR2 as FRNRAP. This CDR3 is 15 amino acids long.

The genes are TRBV9 and TRBJ2-3; weak D call: TRBD2 (7 bases). The V end lost 0 bases, the J end lost 2 bases, and 13 bases lay between the germline ends. The V gene's germline CDR1 is SGDLS and CDR2 YYNGEE. This CDR3 has 16 amino acids. CDR3 nucleotide sequence: TGTGCCAGCAGCGTAGAGGGGGGGACTACCACAGATACGCAGTATTTT. Translating gives CASSVEGGTTTDTQYF.

DNA for the CDR3: TGTGCCAGCAGCTTAAGAGGTAGCGGACCGAACACCGGGGAGCTGTTTTTT. Translating gives CASSLRGSGPNTGELFF. The rearrangement links TRBV7-3 to TRBJ2-2; possibly TRBD2 for D (6 bases). The CDR3 is 17 amino acids. V lost 1 base and J 0 bases, leaving 12 bases between the germline ends. Germline lookup yields CDR1 SGHTA and CDR2 FQGTGA.

This chain joins TRBV29-1 and TRBJ2-5; 9 nucleotides agree with TRBD1. Germline loops: CDR1 SQVTM, CDR2 ANQGSEA. The CDR3 consists of 14 residues. V dropped 6 bases and J dropped 3; count of bases not matched to a gene: 8. CDR3 in DNA: TGCAGCGTAGGATCCGGGACAGGGAAAGAGACCCAGTACTTC. Its translation is CSVGSGTGKETQYF. The complete variable domain, with remaining parts taken from reference TRBV29-1 and TRBJ2-5, reads SAVISQKPSRDICQRGTSLTIQCQVDSQVTMMFWYRQQPGQSLTLIATANQGSEATYESGFVIDKFPISRPNLTFSTLTVSNMSPEDSSIYLCSVGSGTGKETQYFGPGTRLLVL.

J is TRBJ1-5 and V is TRBV5-6, with 12 bases identical to TRBD1. From germline, CDR1 is SGHDT and CDR2 YYEEEE. The CDR3 totals 15 residues. Trimming removed 3 bases from V and 12 bases from J; junction bases left unmatched: 10. This chain's CDR3 is CASSSGTGGEGLQHF. The CDR3 nucleotides read TGTGCCAGCAGCTCCGGGACAGGGGGCGAAGGCCTCCAGCATTTT.